This T cell receptor beta chain was observed in a study of cytomegalovirus exposure and HLA in healthy donors. Method: immunoSEQ multiplex PCR; TCRdb's copy keeps in-frame clones and lacks some. The sample shows around 300,000 clones, 80% to 90% of them seen only once. This clone has only one observation. This clonotype was sampled from a woman aged 18-30 years in good health and CMV-seronegative. The specimen sequenced was PBMCs.

In DNA, the CDR3 is TGTGCCAGCTCACCACCGTCTAGCGGGGGCCCGTCCACCGGGGAGCTGTTTTTT. Its protein product is CASSPPSSGGPSTGELFF. The chain recombines TRBV18 with TRBJ2-2; 10 bases agree with TRBD2. Germline V gene sequence: CDR1 KGHSH, CDR2 LQKENI. The CDR3 totals 18 residues. The trim removed 0 bases at V and 4 bases at J, leaving 8 bases unmatched.